The next 27 T cell receptor beta chains were all read from a single sample in a study of shared clonotypes between healthy human individuals. Generated by immunoSEQ multiplex PCR, the TCRdb table keeps only in-frame clones and is missing some. The data contain about 2.3 million clones, just over 90% of them singletons. The sample taken for sequencing was naive CD4+ T cells from PBMCs. Specified subset: CD45RA+ positively selected. The receptors derive from a young man in good health. Some clones in this sample may be carry-over from other donors' samples.

This rearrangement joins TRBV28 to TRBJ2-7; 7 nucleotides match TRBD1. V shed 2 bases and J 4 bases; nucleotides not matched to a gene: 8. Germline loops: CDR1 MDHEN, CDR2 SYDVKM. CDR3 length: 15 residues. The CDR3, as DNA: TGTGCCAGCAGTTTAGAGAGGGCCAGGGGGTACGAGCAGTACTTC. As protein: CASSLERARGYEQYF.

On this clone itself: This sample includes further DNA sequences coding for the same CDR3. This chain uses TRBV15 with TRBJ2-7; D remains unclear. The CDR3 totals 12 residues. Deletions cut 3 bases from V and 3 bases from J, with 6 bases between. In germline, CDR1 is LNHNV, CDR2 YYDKDF (reference sequence). This CDR3 reads CATSRDRYEQYF. CDR3 sequence (DNA): TGTGCCACCAGCAGGGACCGCTACGAGCAGTACTTC.

The V call is TRBV7-2, the J call TRBJ2-3, with unresolved D. From germline, CDR1 is SGHTA and CDR2 FQGNSA. There are 15 residues in the CDR3. The V and J ends lost 2 bases and 4 bases respectively, with 13 bases between them. In DNA, the CDR3 is TGTGCCAGCAGCTTAAGTGGGAATTCTGCAGATACGCAGTATTTT. Translating it yields CASSLSGNSADTQYF.

V and J are TRBV28 and TRBJ2-3; TRBD1 agrees at 9 bases. With 5 bases clipped from V and 8 bases from J, the junction kept 11 bases outside the gene matches. Germline CDR1 reads MDHEN; CDR2 reads SYDVKM. The CDR3 spans 15 residues. The CDR3 coding sequence is TGTGCCAGCAGTACTACGGGACAGGGTTTGGGTACGCAGTATTTT. This gives the protein CASSTTGQGLGTQYF.

J is TRBJ2-7 and V is TRBV6-1; no definite D call. V shed 4 bases and J shed 4 bases, with 17 bases lying between them. The CDR3 spans 15 residues. Germline CDR1 MNHNS, CDR2 SASEGT. CDR3 in amino acids: CASSARPEQRYEQYF. The CDR3 DNA reads TGTGCCAGCAGTGCCCGCCCCGAGCAGAGGTACGAGCAGTACTTC.

The rearrangement links TRBV4-1 to TRBJ1-2; 7 bases match TRBD1. The CDR3 sequence is 14 residues long. J was trimmed by 2 bases and V by 8 bases; bases with no gene match: 8. Germline V gives CDR1 MGHRA, CDR2 YSYEKL. The CDR3 protein is CASARDSLNYGYTF. The CDR3 nucleotides are TGCGCCAGCGCCCGGGACAGCTTGAACTATGGCTACACCTTC.

The chain combines TRBV9 with TRBJ2-5; the D is unclear. Germline V CDR1 and CDR2: SGDLS, YYNGEE. Trimming shortened V by 1 base and J by 0 bases, and 1 base separated the two germline ends. The CDR3 sequence is 12 residues long. The CDR3 reads CASSVNQETQYF. Here the CDR3 DNA reads TGTGCCAGCAGCGTAAACCAAGAGACCCAGTACTTC. The whole variable domain, filled in from reference TRBV9 and TRBJ2-5, reads DSGVTQTPKHLITATGQRVTLRCSPRSGDLSVYWYQQSLDQGLQFLIQYYNGEERAKGNILERFSAQQFPDLHSELNLSSLELGDSALYFCASSVNQETQYFGPGTRLLVL.

V gene TRBV28 combines with J gene TRBJ1-2, with D unresolved. This CDR3 is built from 14 residues. Germline V CDR1 and CDR2: MDHEN, SYDVKM. V lost 5 bases and J lost 7, with 17 bases in between. The CDR3 region has the DNA TGTGCCAGCAGTCCGACCGGTCGTGGGGTTGGCTACACCTTC. Protein product: CASSPTGRGVGYTF.

The chain couples TRBV7-2 to TRBJ2-1, with 13 nucleotides matching TRBD2. Looked up from germline, CDR1 is SGHTA and CDR2 is FQGNSA. This CDR3 comprises 16 residues. The V gene end was trimmed by 3 bases and the J gene end by 8 bases; junction bases not matched to a gene: 7. The DNA of the CDR3 is TGTGCCAGCAGCTTCGGACTAGCGGGGGAGGTCGATGAGCAGTTCTTC. Encoded protein: CASSFGLAGEVDEQFF.

The V call is TRBV7-9, the J call TRBJ2-7; no reliable D call. There are 13 residues in the CDR3. Deletions cut 2 bases from V and 5 bases from J, with 10 bases between. Germline assignment: CDR1 SEHNR and CDR2 FQNEAQ (reference sequence). DNA for the CDR3: TGTGCCAGCAGCTTACCTGTCTACCACGAGCAGTACTTC. Its translation is CASSLPVYHEQYF.

This chain connects TRBV2 to TRBJ1-2; D gene uncertain. Germline V gene data show CDR1 as SNHLY and CDR2 as FYNNEI. Trimming cost V 6 bases and J 8 bases, with 16 bases left between them. This CDR3 region has 13 residues. CDR3 sequence: CASRAAITGGYTF. CDR3 coding DNA: TGTGCCAGCAGGGCTGCAATCACGGGGGGCTACACCTTC.

The CDR3 bases are TGTGCCAGCAGCGAGAGTCGGACCGGGGAGCTGTTTTTT. It encodes CASSESRTGELFF. This chain uses TRBV6-1 with TRBJ2-2, with unresolved D. Looked up from germline, CDR1 is MNHNS and CDR2 is SASEGT. Trimming removed 6 bases at V and 5 bases at J, with 10 bases between. This CDR3 comprises 13 residues.

The chain has TRBV28 and TRBJ1-5; D possibly corresponds to TRBD1 (6 bases). Germline V lookup: CDR1 MDHEN, CDR2 SYDVKM. The V end was cut by 3 bases, the J end by 6 bases, with 12 bases between. CDR3 length: 14 amino acids. The CDR3 DNA reads as TGTGCCAGCAGTTTCTCAGGGGAGGGTCAGCCCCAGCATTTT. This codes for CASSFSGEGQPQHF. Complete variable domain (other parts from reference TRBV28 and TRBJ1-5): DVKVTQSSRYLVKRTGEKVFLECVQDMDHENMFWYRQDPGLGLRLIYFSYDVKMKEKGDIPEGYSVSREKKERFSLILESASTNQTSMYLCASSFSGEGQPQHFGDGTRLSIL.

Comment on this clone: Other nucleotide sequences from this sample produce the same CDR3. The rearrangement uses TRBV19 and TRBJ2-7; no reliable D call. Germline V lookup: CDR1 LNHDA, CDR2 SQIVND (reference sequence). Trimming took off 1 base at V and 2 bases at J, with 9 bases between the two ends. This CDR3 has 14 amino acids. In DNA form, the CDR3 reads TGTGCCAGTAGTATAGGACCTGGGACCTACGAGCAGTACTTC. This encodes CASSIGPGTYEQYF.

The V gene is TRBV9, the J gene TRBJ2-1, with D hard to call. Germline loops: CDR1 SGDLS, CDR2 YYNGEE. V was cut by 8 bases and J by 0 bases, with 9 bases left in between. There are 13 residues in the CDR3. CDR3 DNA: TGTGCCAGTAGCAAGAGCTCCTACAATGAGCAGTTCTTC. Protein sequence: CASSKSSYNEQFF.

DNA of the CDR3: TGCGCCAGCAGCCGCCACAGCTCTGGAAACACCATATATTTT. Its translation is CASSRHSSGNTIYF. The gene calls are TRBV4-3 and TRBJ1-3; D is unclear. Per the germline V gene, CDR1 is LGHNA and CDR2 is YSLEER. Trimming removed 4 bases at V and 0 bases at J, with 7 bases between. The length of the CDR3 is 14 residues.

To note about this clone: Other DNA sequences in this specimen translate into the identical CDR3. J is TRBJ2-1 and V is TRBV28; D gene unclear. This CDR3 is 12 amino acids long. Trimming left V 8 bases short and J 1 base short, with 6 bases between. CDR1 MDHEN and CDR2 SYDVKM come from the germline V gene. The CDR3 region has the DNA TGTGCCAGCGGATCTTCCTACAATGAGCAGTTCTTC. This translates into CASGSSYNEQFF.

The chain couples TRBV5-1 to TRBJ1-2, with a tentative D call TRBD1 (5 bases). CDR3 size: 14 residues. CDR1 SGHRS and CDR2 YFSETQ come from the germline V gene. V was pared by 0 bases and J by 2 bases, with 8 bases between. The CDR3 spells CASSLAEGNYGYTF. The DNA of the CDR3 is TGCGCCAGCAGCTTGGCCGAGGGGAACTATGGCTACACCTTC. Full variable domain (missing parts from reference TRBV5-1 and TRBJ1-2): KAGVTQTPRYLIKTRGQQVTLSCSPISGHRSVSWYQQTPGQGLQFLFEYFSETQRNKGNFPGRFSGRQFSNSRSEMNVSTLELGDSALYLCASSLAEGNYGYTFGSGTRLTVV.

This rearrangement joins TRBV16 to TRBJ2-7; D is possibly TRBD1 (5 bases). Between the trimmed V and J ends, which lost 3 bases and 2 bases, there was a span of 11 bases. Germline loops: CDR1 KGHSY, CDR2 FQNENV. This CDR3 has 14 residues. This CDR3 reads CASSHQDTAYEQYF. For the CDR3, the DNA is TGTGCCAGCAGCCATCAGGACACAGCCTACGAGCAGTACTTC. The entire variable domain, with the rest obtained from reference TRBV16 and TRBJ2-7, is as follows: GEEVAQTPKHLVRGEGQKAKLYCAPIKGHSYVFWYQQVLKNEFKFLISFQNENVFDETGMPKERFSAKCLPNSPCSLEIQATKLEDSAVYFCASSHQDTAYEQYFGPGTRLTVT.

The chain uses TRBV28 and TRBJ2-1; TRBD2 agrees at 11 bases. Trimming at V came to 4 bases and at J to 8 bases, leaving 10 bases not matched to a gene. Germline V gene data show CDR1 as MDHEN and CDR2 as SYDVKM. The CDR3 length is 16 residues. The CDR3 region is CASSSRISGRGYEQFF. The DNA of the CDR3 is TGTGCCAGCAGTTCCCGGATTAGCGGGAGGGGCTATGAGCAGTTCTTC.

The chain joins TRBV6-5 to TRBJ1-4; TRBD1 matches at 8 bases. The trim removed 5 bases at V and 7 bases at J, leaving 9 bases unmatched. Germline CDR1 and CDR2: MNHEY and SVGAGI. The CDR3 is made up of 15 amino acids. The CDR3 DNA reads TGTGCCAGCAGTAGATCAGGGGGCAGGGGTGAAAAACTGTTTTTT. Its protein product is CASSRSGGRGEKLFF.

The chain recombines TRBV29-1 with TRBJ1-1; TRBD1 matches at 9 bases. The CDR3 runs 13 residues. Germline loops: CDR1 SQVTM, CDR2 ANQGSEA. The ends lost 6 bases at V and 1 base at J; junction bases unmatched: 3. The CDR3 nucleotides read TGCAGCGTGGGGACAGGGAAGAACACTGAAGCTTTCTTT. Protein product: CSVGTGKNTEAFF.

The chain has TRBV23-1 and TRBJ1-1; D possibly corresponds to TRBD1 (5 bases). TRBV23-1 is an ORF, with its function uncertain. V lost 2 bases and J lost 0, with 13 bases in between. The CDR3 extends over 16 amino acids. In DNA form, the CDR3 reads TGCGCCAGCAGTCAAACGGGGCGGAGCATGAACACTGAAGCTTTCTTT. Protein product: CASSQTGRSMNTEAFF.

The CDR3 spells CASMGQIASNQPQHF. In DNA form, the CDR3 reads TGTGCCAGTATGGGGCAGATTGCTAGCAATCAGCCCCAGCATTTT. The rearrangement joins TRBV19 to TRBJ1-5; D is possibly TRBD1 (5 bases). This CDR3 has 15 amino acids. V lost 7 bases to trimming and J lost 0 bases, with 13 bases between them. CDR1 and CDR2 (germline): LNHDA, SQIVND (reference sequence).

The rearrangement uses TRBV13 and TRBJ1-2; a weak D match, TRBD1 (5 bases). The ends were cut back, 4 bases at V and 4 bases at J, with 13 bases in the middle. Germline V gene lookup returns CDR1 PRHDT and CDR2 FYEKMQ (reference sequence). The CDR3 totals 14 residues. The CDR3: CASSSTPGGYGYTF. CDR3 nucleotide sequence: TGTGCCAGCAGCTCCACCCCGGGGGGCTATGGCTACACCTTC.

The V gene is TRBV5-4, the J gene TRBJ1-4; 10 nucleotides agree with TRBD1. The CDR3 has 15 residues. Germline V gene data show CDR1 as SGHNT and CDR2 as YYREEE (reference sequence). With V trimmed by 6 bases and J by 8 bases, 10 bases remained unmatched. For the CDR3, the DNA is TGTGCCAGCAATTCCGCGGGACAGGGGCGCGAAAAACTGTTTTTT. Its protein is CASNSAGQGREKLFF. Combining the CDR3 with reference TRBV5-4 and TRBJ1-4 gives the whole variable domain ETGVTQSPTHLIKTRGQQVTLRCSSQSGHNTVSWYQQALGQGPQFIFQYYREEENGRGNFPPRFSGLQFPNYSSELNVNALELDDSALYLCASNSAGQGREKLFFGSGTQLSVL.

This clone was seen a single time. The chain combines TRBV30 with TRBJ1-5, with 9 bases identical to TRBD1. Trimming cost V 4 bases and J 6 bases; bases outside gene matches: 7. Germline CDR1 GTSNPN, CDR2 SVGIG (reference sequence). CDR3 size: 14 residues. CDR3 sequence reads: CAWTGQGTGQPQHF. The DNA for the CDR3 is TGTGCCTGGACCGGACAGGGGACGGGTCAGCCCCAGCATTTT.